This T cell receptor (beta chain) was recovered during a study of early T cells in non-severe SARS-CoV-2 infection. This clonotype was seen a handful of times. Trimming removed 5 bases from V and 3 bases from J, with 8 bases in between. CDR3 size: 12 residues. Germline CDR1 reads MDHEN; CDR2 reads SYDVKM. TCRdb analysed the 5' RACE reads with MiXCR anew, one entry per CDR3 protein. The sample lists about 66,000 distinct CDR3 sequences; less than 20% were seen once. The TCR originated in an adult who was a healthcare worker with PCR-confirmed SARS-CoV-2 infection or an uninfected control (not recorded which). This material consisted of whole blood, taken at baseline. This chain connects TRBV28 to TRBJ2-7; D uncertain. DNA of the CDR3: TGTGCCAGCAGTCTCCAGGTCTACGAGCAGTACTTC. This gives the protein CASSLQVYEQYF.